The TCR beta chain under discussion was sequenced for a study of blood T cell repertoires in COVID-19. Study in general: The United States, Italy and Spain supplied acute and convalescent COVID-19 samples. PBMCs, B-cell-depleted T cells, or T cells were the source of the cDNA or gDNA that made up the material.

Methods used by the authors: Reference gene primer amplification in the assay estimated nucleated cell counts. The assay was immunoSEQ multiplex PCR, and TCRdb's table has in-frame clones only and misses some. That table supplies the V and J calls and clone size; D and trimming were determined from the DNA. The sample has fewer than 250,000 clones, 80% to 90% seen once. There are 17 residues in the CDR3. The germline V gene has CDR1 LNHDA and CDR2 SQIVND (reference sequence). The V end lost 3 bases, the J end lost 4 bases, and 21 bases lay between the germline ends. The chain couples TRBV19 to TRBJ2-5, with a weak D call TRBD2 (6 bases). The sequence came from a man aged 40-49 years with acute or convalescent COVID-19. What was sequenced was peripheral blood. The CDR3: CASSIGGGVLSRETQYF. CDR3 DNA: TGTGCCAGTAGTATTGGAGGCGGGGTCCTCTCCCGAGAGACCCAGTACTTC.